This T cell receptor beta chain was identified during a study of blood T cell repertoires in COVID-19. About the research overall: Acute and convalescent COVID-19 samples came from the United States, Italy and Spain. Sources were T cells, B-cell-depleted T cells, or PBMCs; the material itself was cDNA or gDNA.

Original processing notes: Counts of nucleated cells, estimated from reference gene primer amplification, were obtained. Clones were read by immunoSEQ multiplex PCR, and TCRdb kept only the in-frame ones, dropping some. The D gene and trimming were derived from the DNA, and the V and J assignments and clone size from that table. The sample includes about 200,000 clones, about 86% of them seen just once. This clone has a handful of counts. The sample consisted of peripheral blood. The clonotype originates from a woman between 65 and 79 years old with acute or convalescent COVID-19.

CDR3 DNA: TGTGCCAGCTCACCACCGGGCCGGACAGGGGGGGGTGCTTTCTTT. It yields the protein CASSPPGRTGGGAFF. The V gene is TRBV18, the J gene TRBJ1-1; 10 bases are a match to TRBD1. The CDR3 length is 15 residues. The V gene's germline CDR1 is KGHSH and CDR2 LQKENI. J gave up 11 bases and V 0 bases, and 9 bases lay outside the gene matches.